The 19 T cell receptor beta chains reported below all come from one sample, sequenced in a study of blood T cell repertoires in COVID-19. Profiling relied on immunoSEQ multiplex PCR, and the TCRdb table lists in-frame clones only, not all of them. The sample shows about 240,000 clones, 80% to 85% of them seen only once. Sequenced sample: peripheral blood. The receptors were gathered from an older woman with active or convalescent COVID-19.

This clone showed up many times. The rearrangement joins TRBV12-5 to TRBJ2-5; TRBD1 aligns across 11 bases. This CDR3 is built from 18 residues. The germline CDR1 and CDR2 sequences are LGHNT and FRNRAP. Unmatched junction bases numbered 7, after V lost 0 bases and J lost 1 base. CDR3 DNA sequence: TGTGCTAGTGGTTTGGTACTGGGGACAGGGGGGACCCAAGAGACCCAGTACTTC. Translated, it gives CASGLVLGTGGTQETQYF.

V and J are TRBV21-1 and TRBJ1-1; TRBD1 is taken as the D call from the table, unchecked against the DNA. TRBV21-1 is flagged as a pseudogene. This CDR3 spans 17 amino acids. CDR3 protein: CASSKVVRSSLNTEAFF. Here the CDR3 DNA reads TGTGCCAGCAGCAAAGTTGTCAGGTCGAGTCTGAACACTGAAGCTTTCTTT.

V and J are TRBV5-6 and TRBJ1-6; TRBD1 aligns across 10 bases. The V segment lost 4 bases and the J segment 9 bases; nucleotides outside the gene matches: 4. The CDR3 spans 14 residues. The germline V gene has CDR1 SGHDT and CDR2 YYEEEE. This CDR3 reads CASSSDRGRSPLHF. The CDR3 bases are TGTGCCAGCAGCAGCGACAGGGGGCGTTCACCCCTCCACTTT.

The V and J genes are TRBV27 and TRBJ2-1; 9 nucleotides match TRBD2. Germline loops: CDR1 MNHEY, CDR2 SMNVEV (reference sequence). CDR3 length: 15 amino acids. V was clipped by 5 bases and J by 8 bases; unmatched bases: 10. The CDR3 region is CASSSLAGPGHEQFF. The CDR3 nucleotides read TGTGCCAGCAGTAGCCTAGCGGGGCCGGGTCATGAGCAGTTCTTC.

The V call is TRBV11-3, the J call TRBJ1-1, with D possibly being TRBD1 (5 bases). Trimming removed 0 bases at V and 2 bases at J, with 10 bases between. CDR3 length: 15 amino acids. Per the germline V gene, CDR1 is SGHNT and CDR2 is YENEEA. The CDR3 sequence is CASSLEGALNTEAFF. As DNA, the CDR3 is TGTGCCAGCAGCTTAGAAGGGGCCCTAAACACTGAAGCTTTCTTT.

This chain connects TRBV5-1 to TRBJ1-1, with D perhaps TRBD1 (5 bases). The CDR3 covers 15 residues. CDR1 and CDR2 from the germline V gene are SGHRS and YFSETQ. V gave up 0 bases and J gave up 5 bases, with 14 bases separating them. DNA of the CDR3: TGCGCCAGCAGCTTGGCCTTCGGGGGTGGGACTGAAGCTTTCTTT. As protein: CASSLAFGGGTEAFF.

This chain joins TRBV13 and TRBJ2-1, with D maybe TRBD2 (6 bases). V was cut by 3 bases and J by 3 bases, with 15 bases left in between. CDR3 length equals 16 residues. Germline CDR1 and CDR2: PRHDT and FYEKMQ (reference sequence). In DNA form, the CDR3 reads TGTGCCAGCAGCTTGTCGCGGGGCCTTATCTACAATGAGCAGTTCTTC. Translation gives CASSLSRGLIYNEQFF. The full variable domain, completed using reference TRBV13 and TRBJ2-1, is AAGVIQSPRHLIKEKRETATLKCYPIPRHDTVYWYQQGPGQDPQFLISFYEKMQSDKGSIPDRFSAQQFSDYHSELNMSSLELGDSALYFCASSLSRGLIYNEQFFGPGTRLTVL.

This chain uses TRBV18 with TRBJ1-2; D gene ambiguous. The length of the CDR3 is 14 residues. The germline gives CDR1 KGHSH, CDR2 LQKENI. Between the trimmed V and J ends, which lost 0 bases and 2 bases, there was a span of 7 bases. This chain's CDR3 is CASSPPSRNYGYTF. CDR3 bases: TGTGCCAGCTCACCACCGTCCAGGAACTATGGCTACACCTTC.

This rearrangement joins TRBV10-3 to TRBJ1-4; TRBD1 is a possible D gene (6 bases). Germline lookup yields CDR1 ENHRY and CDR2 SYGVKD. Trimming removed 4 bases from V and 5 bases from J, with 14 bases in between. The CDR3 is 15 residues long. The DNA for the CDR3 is TGTGCCATCAGTGCCCAGTCAGGGACAAATGAAAAACTGTTTTTT. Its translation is CAISAQSGTNEKLFF.

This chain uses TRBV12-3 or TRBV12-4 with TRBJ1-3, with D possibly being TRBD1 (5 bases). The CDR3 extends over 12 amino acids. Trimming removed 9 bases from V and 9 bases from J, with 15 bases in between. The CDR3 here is CASNPGGGTIYF. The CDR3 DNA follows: TGTGCCAGTAACCCTGGGGGGGGCACCATATATTTT.

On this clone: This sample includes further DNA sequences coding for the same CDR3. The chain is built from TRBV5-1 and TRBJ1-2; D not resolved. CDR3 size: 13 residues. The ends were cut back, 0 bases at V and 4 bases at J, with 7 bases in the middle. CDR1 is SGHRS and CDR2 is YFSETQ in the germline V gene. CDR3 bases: TGCGCCAGCAGCTTGGAAGGAGGCTATGGCTACACCTTC. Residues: CASSLEGGYGYTF.

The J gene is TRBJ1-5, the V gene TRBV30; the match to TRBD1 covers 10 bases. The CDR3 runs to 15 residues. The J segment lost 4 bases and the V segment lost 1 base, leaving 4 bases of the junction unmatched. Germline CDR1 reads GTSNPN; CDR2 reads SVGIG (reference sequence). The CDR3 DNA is TGTGCCTGGAGTGAGGGGGACAGGGGAAATCAGCCCCAGCATTTT. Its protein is CAWSEGDRGNQPQHF.

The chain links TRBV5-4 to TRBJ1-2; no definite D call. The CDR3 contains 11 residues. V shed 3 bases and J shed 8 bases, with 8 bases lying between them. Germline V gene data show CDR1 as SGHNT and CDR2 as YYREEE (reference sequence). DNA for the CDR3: TGTGCCAGCAGCTCGCTTAGAGGCTACACCTTC. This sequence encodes CASSSLRGYTF.

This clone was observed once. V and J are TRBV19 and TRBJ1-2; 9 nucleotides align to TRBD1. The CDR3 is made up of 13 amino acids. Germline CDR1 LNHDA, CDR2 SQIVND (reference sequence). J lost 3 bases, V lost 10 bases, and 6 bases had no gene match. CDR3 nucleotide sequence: TGTGCCACACGACAGGGGGAATACTATGGCTACACCTTC. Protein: CATRQGEYYGYTF.

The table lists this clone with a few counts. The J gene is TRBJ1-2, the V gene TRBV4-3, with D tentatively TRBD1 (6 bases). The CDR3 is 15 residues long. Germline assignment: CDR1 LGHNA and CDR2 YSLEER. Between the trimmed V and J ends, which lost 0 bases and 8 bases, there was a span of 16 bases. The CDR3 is CASSQDRGRGWGYTF. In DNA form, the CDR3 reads TGCGCCAGCAGCCAAGATCGAGGCAGGGGATGGGGCTACACCTTC.

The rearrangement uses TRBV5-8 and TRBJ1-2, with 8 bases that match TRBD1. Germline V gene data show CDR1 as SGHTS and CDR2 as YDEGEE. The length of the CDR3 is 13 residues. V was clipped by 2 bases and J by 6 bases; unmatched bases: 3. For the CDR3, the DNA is TGTGCCAGCAGCTTAAAGACAGGGGATGGCTACACCTTC. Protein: CASSLKTGDGYTF.

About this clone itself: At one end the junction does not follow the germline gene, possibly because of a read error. In DNA, the CDR3 is TGTGCCAGCTCACCACTCCCGGACAGTTTAATCAAGTTC. Amino acids: CASSPLPDSLIKF. The V call is TRBV18, the J call TRBJ2-7, with TRBD1 as a possible D gene (6 bases). CDR3 size: 13 residues. From germline, CDR1 is KGHSH and CDR2 LQKENI.

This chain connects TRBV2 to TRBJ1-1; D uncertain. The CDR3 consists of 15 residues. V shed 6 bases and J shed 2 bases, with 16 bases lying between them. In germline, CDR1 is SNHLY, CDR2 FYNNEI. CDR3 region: CASRAVGVGNTEAFF. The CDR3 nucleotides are TGTGCCAGCAGGGCGGTCGGGGTCGGAAACACTGAAGCTTTCTTT.

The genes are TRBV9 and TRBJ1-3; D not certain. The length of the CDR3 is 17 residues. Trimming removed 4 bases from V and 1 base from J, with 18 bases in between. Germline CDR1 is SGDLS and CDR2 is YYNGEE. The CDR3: CASSPTDIDPSGNTIYF. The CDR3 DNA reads TGTGCCAGCAGCCCAACCGACATCGATCCTTCTGGAAACACCATATATTTT.